The rows below give T cell receptor beta chains drawn from one sample of a study of T cell responses to AZD1222 COVID-19 vaccine. Assay used: immunoSEQ multiplex PCR; TCRdb lists only in-frame clones, some missing. The data hold 90,000 to 95,000 clones, with 85% to 90% observed a single time. Sequenced material: peripheral blood, taken on day 0 of AZD1222 vaccination. Receptors originate from an adult in good health. The CDR3 runs from the conserved cysteine through the conserved F or W. The D gene is left open where the match is weak. Only part of the rows carry a size: once, few, many, or a class if the clone is expanded.

>NA|NA|TRBV6-5|TRBJ1-6
CASSNEGRVSPLHF
TGTGCCAGCAGCAACGAGGGGCGGGTTTCACCCCTCCACTTT
>few|NA|TRBV18|TRBJ2-7
CASSRPVGDPYEQYF
TGTGCCAGCTCACGACCCGTCGGGGACCCCTACGAGCAGTACTTC
>NA|NA|TRBV2|TRBJ2-7
CASQTGSPGEQYF
TGTGCCAGCCAAACCGGGTCTCCGGGGGAGCAGTACTTC
>NA|NA|TRBV5-8|TRBJ1-5
CASRRISVSYSNQPQHF
TGTGCCAGCAGGCGTATTTCAGTCTCTTATAGCAATCAGCCCCAGCATTTT
>NA|NA|TRBV27|TRBJ1-6
CASSPNRRGNSPLHF
TGTGCCAGCAGCCCCAACCGACGGGGTAATTCACCCCTCCACTTT
>NA|TRBD1|TRBV28|TRBJ1-1
CAIPAGTGDTEAFF
TGTGCCATCCCGGCTGGGACAGGGGACACTGAAGCTTTCTTT
>NA|TRBD1|TRBV11-2|TRBJ1-1
CASSPFRPGQGSLNTEAFF
TGTGCCAGCAGCCCTTTTAGACCGGGACAGGGAAGTTTGAACACTGAAGCTTTCTTT
>once|NA|TRBV28|TRBJ1-5
CASSREVGNQPQHF
TGTGCCAGCTCCCGAGAGGTTGGCAATCAGCCCCAGCATTTT
>NA|TRBD2|TRBV6-5|TRBJ2-7
CASSYLSGSYEQYF
TGTGCCAGCAGTTACCTTAGCGGGAGTTACGAGCAGTACTTC
>NA|TRBD2|TRBV7-8|TRBJ2-2
CASSQVPSGSTGELFF
TGTGCCAGCAGCCAGGTACCTAGCGGGAGTACCGGGGAGCTGTTTTTT
>NA|NA|TRBV7-6|TRBJ1-4
CASSPRELRHEKLFF
TGTGCCAGCAGCCCGCGGGAATTAAGACATGAAAAACTGTTTTTT